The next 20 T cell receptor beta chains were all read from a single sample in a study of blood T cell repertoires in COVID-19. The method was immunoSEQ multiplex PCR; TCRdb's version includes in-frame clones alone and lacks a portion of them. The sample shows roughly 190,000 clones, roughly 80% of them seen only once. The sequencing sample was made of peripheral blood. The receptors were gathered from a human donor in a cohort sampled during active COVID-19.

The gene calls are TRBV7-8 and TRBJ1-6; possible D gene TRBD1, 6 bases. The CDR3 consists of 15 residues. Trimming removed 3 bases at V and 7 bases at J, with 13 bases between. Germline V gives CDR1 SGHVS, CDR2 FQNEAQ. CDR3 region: CASSFHRAENSPLHF. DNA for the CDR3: TGTGCCAGCAGCTTTCACAGGGCTGAGAATTCACCCCTCCACTTT.

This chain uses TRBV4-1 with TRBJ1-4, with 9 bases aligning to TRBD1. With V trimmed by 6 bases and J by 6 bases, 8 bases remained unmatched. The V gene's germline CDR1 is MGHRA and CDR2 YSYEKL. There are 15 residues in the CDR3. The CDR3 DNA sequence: TGCGCCAGCAGTGGCGTGGGGGACAGGGATGAAAAACTGTTTTTT. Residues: CASSGVGDRDEKLFF.

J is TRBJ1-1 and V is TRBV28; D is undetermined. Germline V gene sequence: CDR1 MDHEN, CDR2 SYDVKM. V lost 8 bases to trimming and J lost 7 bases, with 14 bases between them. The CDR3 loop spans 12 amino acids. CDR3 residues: CASAVRPDEAFF. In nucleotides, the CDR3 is TGTGCCAGCGCCGTCAGGCCGGATGAAGCTTTCTTT.

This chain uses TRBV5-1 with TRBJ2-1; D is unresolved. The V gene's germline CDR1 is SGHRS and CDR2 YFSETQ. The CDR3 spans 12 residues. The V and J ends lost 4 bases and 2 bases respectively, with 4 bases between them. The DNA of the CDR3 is TGCGCCAGCAGCCAGGCCTACAATGAGCAGTTCTTC. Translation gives CASSQAYNEQFF.

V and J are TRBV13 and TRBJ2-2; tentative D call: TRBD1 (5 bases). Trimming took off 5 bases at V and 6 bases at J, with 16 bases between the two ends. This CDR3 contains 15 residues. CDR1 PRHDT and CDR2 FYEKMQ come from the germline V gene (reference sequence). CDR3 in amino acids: CASSITPRDPGELFF. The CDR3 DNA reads TGTGCCAGCAGCATAACCCCCAGGGATCCCGGGGAGCTGTTTTTT.

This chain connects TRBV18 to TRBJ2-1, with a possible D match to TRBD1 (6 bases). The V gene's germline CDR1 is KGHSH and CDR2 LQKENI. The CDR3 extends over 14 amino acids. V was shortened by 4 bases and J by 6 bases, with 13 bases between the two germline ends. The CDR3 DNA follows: TGTGCCAGCTCACGGGACACCCCCGGCAATGAGCAGTTCTTC. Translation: CASSRDTPGNEQFF.

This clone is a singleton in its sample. The CDR3 region is CASSFGQALTNEKLFF. DNA of the CDR3: TGTGCCAGCAGCTTCGGACAGGCGCTCACAAATGAAAAACTGTTTTTT. The chain is built from TRBV5-6 and TRBJ1-4; TRBD1 matches at 7 bases. V lost 2 bases to trimming and J lost 5 bases; unmatched junction nucleotides: 9. Germline CDR1 and CDR2: SGHDT and YYEEEE. This CDR3 spans 16 amino acids.

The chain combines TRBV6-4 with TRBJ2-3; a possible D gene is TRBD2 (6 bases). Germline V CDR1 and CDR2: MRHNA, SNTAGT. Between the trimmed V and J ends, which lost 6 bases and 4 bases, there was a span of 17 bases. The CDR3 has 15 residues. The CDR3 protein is CASSRESTLPDTQYF. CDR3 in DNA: TGTGCCAGCAGCCGGGAGTCGACCCTCCCAGATACGCAGTATTTT.

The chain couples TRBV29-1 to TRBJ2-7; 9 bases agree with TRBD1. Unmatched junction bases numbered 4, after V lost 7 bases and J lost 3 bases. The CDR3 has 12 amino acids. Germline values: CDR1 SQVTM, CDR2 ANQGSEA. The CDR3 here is CSAGQGLYEQYF. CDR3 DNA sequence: TGCAGCGCGGGACAGGGTCTCTACGAGCAGTACTTC.

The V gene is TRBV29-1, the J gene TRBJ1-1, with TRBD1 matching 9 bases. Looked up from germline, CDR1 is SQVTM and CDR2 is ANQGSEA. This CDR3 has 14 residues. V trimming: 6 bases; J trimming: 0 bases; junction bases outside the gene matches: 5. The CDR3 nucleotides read TGCAGCGTACCGGGACAGGGATTGAACACTGAAGCTTTCTTT. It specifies CSVPGQGLNTEAFF.

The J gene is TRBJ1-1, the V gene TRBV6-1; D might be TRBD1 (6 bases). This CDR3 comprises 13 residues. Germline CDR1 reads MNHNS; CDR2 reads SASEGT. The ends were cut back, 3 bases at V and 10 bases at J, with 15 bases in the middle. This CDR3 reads CASSDPPGVVAFF. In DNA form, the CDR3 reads TGTGCCAGCAGTGACCCACCAGGGGTGGTAGCTTTCTTT.

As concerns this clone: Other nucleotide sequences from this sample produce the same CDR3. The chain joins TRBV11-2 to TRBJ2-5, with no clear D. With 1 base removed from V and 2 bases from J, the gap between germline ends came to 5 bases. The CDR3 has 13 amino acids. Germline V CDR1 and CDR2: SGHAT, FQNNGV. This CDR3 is CASSLGLQETQYF. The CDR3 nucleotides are TGTGCCAGCAGCTTAGGACTGCAAGAGACCCAGTACTTC.

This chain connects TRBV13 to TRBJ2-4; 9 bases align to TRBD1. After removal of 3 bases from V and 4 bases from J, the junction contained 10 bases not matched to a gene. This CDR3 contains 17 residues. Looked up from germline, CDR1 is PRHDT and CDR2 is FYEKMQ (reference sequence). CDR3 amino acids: CASSLVTGGAGKNIQYF. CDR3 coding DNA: TGTGCCAGCAGCTTGGTTACAGGGGGCGCCGGGAAAAACATTCAGTACTTC.

CDR3 region: CASSLRGDGETQYF. CDR3 bases: TGTGCCAGCAGTCTGCGCGGAGACGGAGAGACCCAGTACTTC. The chain recombines TRBV27 with TRBJ2-5; no clear D. Per the germline V gene, CDR1 is MNHEY and CDR2 is SMNVEV (reference sequence). This CDR3 has 14 residues. V lost 5 bases, J lost 4 bases, and 14 bases lay in between.

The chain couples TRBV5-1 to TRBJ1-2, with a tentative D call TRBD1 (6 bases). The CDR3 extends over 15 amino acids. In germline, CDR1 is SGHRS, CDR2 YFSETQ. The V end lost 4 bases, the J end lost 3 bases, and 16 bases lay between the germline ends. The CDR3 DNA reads TGCGCCAGCAGCCTCAACGGGGGGCTGGACTATGGCTACACCTTC. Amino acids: CASSLNGGLDYGYTF.

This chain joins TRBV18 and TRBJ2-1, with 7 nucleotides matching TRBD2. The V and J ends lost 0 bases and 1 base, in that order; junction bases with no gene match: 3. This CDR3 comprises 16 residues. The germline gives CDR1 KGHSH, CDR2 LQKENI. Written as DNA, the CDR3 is TGTGCCAGCTCACCACCGGGGAGGGTGTCCTACAATGAGCAGTTCTTC. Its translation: CASSPPGRVSYNEQFF. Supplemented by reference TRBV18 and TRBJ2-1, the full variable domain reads NAGVMQNPRHLVRRRGQEARLRCSPMKGHSHVYWYRQLPEEGLKFMVYLQKENIIDESGMPKERFSAEFPKEGPSILRIQQVVRGDSAAYFCASSPPGRVSYNEQFFGPGTRLTVL.

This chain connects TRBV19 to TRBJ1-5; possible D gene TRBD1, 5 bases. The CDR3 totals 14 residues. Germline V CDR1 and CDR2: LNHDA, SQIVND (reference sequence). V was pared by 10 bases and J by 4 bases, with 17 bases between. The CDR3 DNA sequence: TGTGCCATCGGGCAAACTTCAGGGAATCAGCCCCAGCATTTT. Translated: CAIGQTSGNQPQHF.

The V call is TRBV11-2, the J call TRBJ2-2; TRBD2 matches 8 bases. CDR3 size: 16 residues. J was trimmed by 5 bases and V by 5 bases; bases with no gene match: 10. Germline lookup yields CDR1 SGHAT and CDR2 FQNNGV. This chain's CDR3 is CASSPGGPLWTGELFF. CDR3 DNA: TGTGCCAGCAGCCCGGGGGGGCCTTTATGGACCGGGGAGCTGTTTTTT.

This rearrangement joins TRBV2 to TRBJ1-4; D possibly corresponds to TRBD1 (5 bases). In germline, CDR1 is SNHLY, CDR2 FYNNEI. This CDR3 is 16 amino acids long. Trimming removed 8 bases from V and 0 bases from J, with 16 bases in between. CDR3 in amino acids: CASVWTLGSTNEKLFF. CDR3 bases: TGTGCCAGCGTTTGGACACTCGGGTCAACTAATGAAAAACTGTTTTTT.

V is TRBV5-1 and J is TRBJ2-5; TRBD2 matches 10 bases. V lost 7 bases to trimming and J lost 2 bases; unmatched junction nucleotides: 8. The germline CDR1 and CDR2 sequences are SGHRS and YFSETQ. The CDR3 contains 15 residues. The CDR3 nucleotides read TGCGCCAGCTCATTGGGACTAGCGCCTCAAGAGACCCAGTACTTC. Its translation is CASSLGLAPQETQYF.